This entry lists 10 T cell receptor beta chains sequenced from one sample in a study of beta chain features in type 1 diabetes. Sequencing targeted expressed TCRB transcripts, as all isolated RNA had been reverse transcribed. The data were produced by immunoSEQ multiplex PCR, yet TCRdb's version contains in-frame clones alone and is incomplete. The data show 250,000 to 350,000 clones, with about 14% seen just once and approximately 6.7% held by the top ten. Sequencing used central memory CD4+ T cells from blood. These receptors came from a man aged 25 to 40 in good health.

This clone was found a few times. The rearrangement uses TRBV7-9 and TRBJ1-5, with 12 bases that match TRBD1. The CDR3 sequence is 15 residues long. Germline V gene data show CDR1 as SEHNR and CDR2 as FQNEAQ (reference sequence). The junction had 5 bases not matched to a gene; V was cut back by 5 bases and J by 6 bases. CDR3 in DNA: TGTGCCAGCAGCGTAGGGACAGGGGGCGTTCAGCCCCAGCATTTT. It yields the protein CASSVGTGGVQPQHF.

J is TRBJ2-1 and V is TRBV4-2; 11 bases match TRBD1. In germline, CDR1 is LGHNA, CDR2 YNFKEQ. The CDR3 sequence is 16 residues long. Trimming removed 1 base from V and 7 bases from J; junction bases left unmatched: 6. Here the CDR3 reads CASSQVRTGGWNEQFF. The CDR3 nucleotides read TGTGCCAGCAGCCAAGTGCGGACAGGGGGCTGGAATGAGCAGTTCTTC.

The rearrangement uses TRBV4-2 and TRBJ2-1, with 9 bases identical to TRBD2. The V segment lost 7 bases and the J segment 5 bases; nucleotides outside the gene matches: 12. CDR3 length: 16 residues. Per germline, CDR1 LGHNA and CDR2 YNFKEQ. The CDR3 loop is CASTPSTTSGNNEQFF. CDR3 bases: TGTGCCAGCACCCCCTCCACGACTAGCGGCAACAATGAGCAGTTCTTC.

The V gene is TRBV11-2, the J gene TRBJ1-1, with no clear D. V lost 4 bases, J lost 4 bases, and 10 bases lay in between. Per germline, CDR1 SGHAT and CDR2 FQNNGV. CDR3 length equals 13 residues. CDR3 residues: CASSSPLGTEAFF. The CDR3, as DNA: TGTGCCAGCAGCTCCCCCTTGGGCACTGAAGCTTTCTTT.

This clone was detected many times. CDR3 coding DNA: TGTGCCAGTAGTATAATACGGGACAGCTCTGAAGCTTTCTTT. Encoded protein: CASSIIRDSSEAFF. The chain links TRBV19 to TRBJ1-1, with 7 bases that match TRBD1. The V segment lost 2 bases and the J segment 6 bases; nucleotides outside the gene matches: 6. Per germline, CDR1 LNHDA and CDR2 SQIVND (reference sequence). The CDR3 extends over 14 amino acids. The variable domain in full, completed from reference TRBV19 and TRBJ1-1, reads DGGITQSPKYLFRKEGQNVTLSCEQNLNHDAMYWYRQDPGQGLRLIYYSQIVNDFQKGDIAEGYSVSREKKESFPLTVTSAQKNPTAFYLCASSIIRDSSEAFFGQGTRLTVV.

The chain carries TRBV5-1 and TRBJ2-7; either TRBD1 or TRBD2 may supply D (5 bases each). V lost 3 bases, J lost 5 bases, and 12 bases lay in between. Germline V gene sequence: CDR1 SGHRS, CDR2 YFSETQ. The CDR3 sequence is 13 residues long. The chain's CDR3 is CASSSDEGNEQYF. The CDR3 DNA is TGCGCCAGCAGCTCCGACGAGGGGAACGAGCAGTACTTC.

The table lists this clone with a few counts. Different DNA sequences within this sample yield the same CDR3. The rearrangement joins TRBV5-1 to TRBJ2-2; no definite D call. This CDR3 has 14 residues. V dropped 0 bases and J dropped 2 bases, with 5 bases sitting between them. Germline V CDR1 and CDR2: SGHRS, YFSETQ. The CDR3 loop reads CASSLDGNTGELFF. Here the CDR3 DNA reads TGCGCCAGCAGCTTGGACGGTAACACCGGGGAGCTGTTTTTT.

This clone has only a few counts. Other DNA sequences in the sample encode the same CDR3. The V gene is TRBV7-9, the J gene TRBJ2-5; D is possibly TRBD2 (5 bases). Per germline, CDR1 SEHNR and CDR2 FQNEAQ (reference sequence). This CDR3 comprises 12 residues. The V end lost 4 bases, the J end lost 4 bases, and 7 bases lay between the germline ends. As DNA, the CDR3 is TGTGCCAGCAGCTCTGAGGGAGAGACCCAGTACTTC. This sequence encodes CASSSEGETQYF.

J is TRBJ2-5 and V is TRBV6-1; D gene unclear. CDR1 and CDR2 (germline): MNHNS, SASEGT. V was shortened by 2 bases and J by 5 bases, with 12 bases between the two germline ends. This CDR3 contains 14 residues. The CDR3 is CASSESLAQETQYF. For the CDR3, the DNA is TGTGCCAGCAGTGAATCTCTGGCCCAGGAGACCCAGTACTTC.

This clone has a handful of counts. The J gene is TRBJ1-1, the V gene TRBV9, with no clear D. This CDR3 is 13 amino acids long. The V end was cut by 5 bases, the J end by 0 bases, with 8 bases between. Germline V gene sequence: CDR1 SGDLS, CDR2 YYNGEE. The chain's CDR3 is CASSKNVNTEAFF. The DNA for the CDR3 is TGTGCCAGCAGTAAAAACGTGAACACTGAAGCTTTCTTT.